This entry lists 24 T cell receptor beta chains sequenced from one sample in a study of CD8 T cells in Susac syndrome. The RNA input was roughly 0.45 to 1 ug, and it was reverse transcribed with random hexamers. MiXCR, run by TCRdb on the immunoSEQ multiplex PCR reads, gives a single entry per CDR3 protein. Altogether roughly 200,000 distinct CDR3 sequences are present, approximately 95% being singletons, with the ten largest covering about 0.16%. Material: CD8+ T cells from PBMCs. The receptors derive from a human donor with multiple sclerosis.

The chain carries TRBV27 and TRBJ1-1; 7 bases line up with TRBD1. This CDR3 has 14 amino acids. Germline values: CDR1 MNHEY, CDR2 SMNVEV (reference sequence). Trimming cost V 6 bases and J 1 base; bases outside gene matches: 5. The CDR3 DNA is TGTGCCAGCAGCTGGGACAGCCGGAACACTGAAGCTTTCTTT. Protein product: CASSWDSRNTEAFF.

V usage is TRBV3-1 and J usage is TRBJ2-7; 8 bases are shared with TRBD1. Per germline, CDR1 LGHDT and CDR2 YNNKEL (reference sequence). V lost 1 base to trimming and J lost 4 bases; unmatched junction nucleotides: 6. The CDR3 sequence is 15 residues long. The CDR3 loop reads CASSQVGQGGYEQYF. CDR3 DNA sequence: TGTGCCAGCAGCCAAGTCGGACAGGGAGGTTACGAGCAGTACTTC.

The chain couples TRBV9 to TRBJ2-5, with TRBD2 matching 12 bases. This CDR3 is 16 amino acids long. Per germline, CDR1 SGDLS and CDR2 YYNGEE. V dropped 3 bases and J dropped 1; count of bases not matched to a gene: 4. CDR3 sequence (DNA): TGTGCCAGCAGCGCTCTAGCGGGGGGGATCCAAGAGACCCAGTACTTC. It encodes CASSALAGGIQETQYF.

The chain joins TRBV4-1 to TRBJ2-1; possible D gene TRBD1, 5 bases. Germline V gives CDR1 MGHRA, CDR2 YSYEKL. Trimming stripped 0 bases from V and 7 bases from J, with 10 bases between. This CDR3 comprises 14 residues. CDR3 nucleotide sequence: TGCGCCAGCAGCCAAGATCCCGCAGGGAATGAGCAGTTCTTC. This sequence encodes CASSQDPAGNEQFF.

The V call is TRBV9, the J call TRBJ2-3, with D possibly matching TRBD2 (6 bases). V lost 3 bases, J lost 2 bases, and 16 bases lay in between. Per germline, CDR1 SGDLS and CDR2 YYNGEE. The CDR3 spans 16 residues. The CDR3 loop is CASSASGGSITDTQYF. The CDR3 DNA follows: TGTGCCAGCAGCGCCTCCGGGGGATCCATCACAGATACGCAGTATTTT.

V and J are TRBV2 and TRBJ2-7; no definite D call. Germline lookup yields CDR1 SNHLY and CDR2 FYNNEI. The V end lost 7 bases, the J end lost 8 bases, and 9 bases lay between the germline ends. There are 10 residues in the CDR3. DNA for the CDR3: TGTGCCAGCAATGTTGGCAAGCAGTACTTC. This codes for CASNVGKQYF.

The chain employs TRBV7-9 and TRBJ2-1, with 12 bases lining up with TRBD2. This CDR3 region has 17 residues. The germline CDR1 and CDR2 sequences are SEHNR and FQNEAQ (reference sequence). With V trimmed by 3 bases and J by 3 bases, 6 bases remained unmatched. Here the CDR3 reads CASSFSSGRALYNEQFF. The DNA of the CDR3 is TGTGCCAGCAGCTTCTCTAGCGGGAGGGCCCTCTACAATGAGCAGTTCTTC.

V usage is TRBV12-3 or TRBV12-4 and J usage is TRBJ2-6; a possible D gene is TRBD1 (6 bases). The ends were cut back, 10 bases at V and 0 bases at J, with 16 bases in the middle. The CDR3 runs 16 residues. The CDR3 region is CATHLDSSSGANVLTF. The CDR3 nucleotides are TGTGCCACGCATCTGGACAGTTCCTCTGGGGCCAACGTCCTGACTTTC.

The chain links TRBV29-1 to TRBJ1-1; the D is unclear. V shed 4 bases and J shed 0 bases, with 9 bases lying between them. CDR1 SQVTM and CDR2 ANQGSEA come from the germline V gene. CDR3 size: 13 residues. The CDR3 DNA sequence: TGCAGCGTTGTAGAGGGCCTGAACACTGAAGCTTTCTTT. Translation gives CSVVEGLNTEAFF.

This sequence joins TRBV19 and TRBJ2-4; unclear D gene. Trimming removed 7 bases from V and 0 bases from J, with 13 bases in between. Germline CDR1 and CDR2: LNHDA and SQIVND (reference sequence). This CDR3 comprises 15 residues. The CDR3 region has the DNA TGTGCCAGTACCCCGACTCTTCTAGCCAAAAACATTCAGTACTTC. Translation gives CASTPTLLAKNIQYF.

This sequence joins TRBV4-1 and TRBJ2-7, with no clear D. In germline, CDR1 is MGHRA, CDR2 YSYEKL. There are 15 residues in the CDR3. V gave up 2 bases and J gave up 2 bases, with 13 bases separating them. CDR3 region: CASSQSTALTYEQYF. The DNA of the CDR3 is TGCGCCAGCAGCCAAAGTACAGCGTTGACCTACGAGCAGTACTTC.

The chain employs TRBV30 and TRBJ2-1, with TRBD2 as a possible D gene (6 bases). V lost 5 bases and J lost 8, with 10 bases in between. Germline V gene sequence: CDR1 GTSNPN, CDR2 SVGIG (reference sequence). The CDR3 sequence is 11 residues long. The DNA for the CDR3 is TGTGCCTGGGGTTCTAGCGATGAGCAGTTCTTC. Translating gives CAWGSSDEQFF.

The chain couples TRBV28 to TRBJ1-1; D is undetermined. The length of the CDR3 is 12 residues. V was cut by 6 bases and J by 5 bases, with 10 bases left in between. Germline V CDR1 and CDR2: MDHEN, SYDVKM. The CDR3 spells CASSRPRTEAFF. In DNA form, the CDR3 reads TGTGCCAGCAGCCGACCTAGAACTGAAGCTTTCTTT.

The chain recombines TRBV28 with TRBJ2-1, with 13 bases aligning to TRBD2. This CDR3 spans 17 amino acids. Germline assignment: CDR1 MDHEN and CDR2 SYDVKM. V was clipped by 5 bases and J by 0 bases; unmatched bases: 4. CDR3 coding DNA: TGTGCCAGCAGTCAACTAGCGGGAGGGAGCTCCTACAATGAGCAGTTCTTC. This translates into CASSQLAGGSSYNEQFF.

The chain links TRBV6-1 to TRBJ2-5; D perhaps matches TRBD2 (6 bases). The germline V gene has CDR1 MNHNS and CDR2 SASEGT. With 3 bases removed from V and 0 bases from J, the gap between germline ends came to 11 bases. This CDR3 is 15 amino acids long. CDR3: CASSESAGNQETQYF. The CDR3 DNA sequence: TGTGCCAGCAGTGAGAGCGCGGGAAACCAAGAGACCCAGTACTTC.

On this clonotype: The germline gene is not matched at one end of the junction; a read error may be the cause. The chain recombines TRBV24-1 with TRBJ2-2; 9 bases fit TRBD1. The CDR3 covers 17 residues. Per the germline V gene, CDR1 is KGHDR and CDR2 is SFDVKD. The DNA for the CDR3 is TGTGCCACCAGTGGAGCCGGGACAGGGTGGGACACCGGGGAGCTGTCTTTT. Translation: CATSGAGTGWDTGELSF.

The chain links TRBV7-9 to TRBJ2-3; 9 bases line up with TRBD2. Germline CDR1 SEHNR, CDR2 FQNEAQ (reference sequence). J lost 2 bases, V lost 5 bases, and 5 bases had no gene match. The CDR3 loop spans 15 amino acids. Here the CDR3 DNA reads TGTGCCAGCAGCCCTACTAGCGGGTTCACAGATACGCAGTATTTT. Translating gives CASSPTSGFTDTQYF.

The CDR3 loop reads CSVEGHYLSSYNEQFF. CDR3 DNA: TGCAGCGTTGAAGGGCACTATCTCAGCTCCTACAATGAGCAGTTCTTC. The V call is TRBV29-1, the J call TRBJ2-1, with D unclear. V lost 1 base and J 0 bases, leaving 13 bases between the germline ends. This CDR3 region has 16 residues. Germline-derived CDR1 and CDR2 are SQVTM and ANQGSEA.

The chain couples TRBV20-1 to TRBJ2-7; TRBD1 aligns across 7 bases. The CDR3 extends over 14 amino acids. The germline gives CDR1 DFQATT, CDR2 SNEGSKA (reference sequence). The V gene end was trimmed by 1 base and the J gene end by 4 bases; junction bases not matched to a gene: 7. The CDR3 sequence: CSARGIGGLYEQYF. CDR3 coding DNA: TGCAGTGCTAGAGGCATAGGGGGCCTGTACGAGCAGTACTTC.

V usage is TRBV27 and J usage is TRBJ2-3, with no clear D. V lost 0 bases and J lost 4, with 11 bases in between. The CDR3 totals 15 residues. CDR1 and CDR2 (germline): MNHEY, SMNVEV (reference sequence). The CDR3 sequence is CASSLSFRASDTQYF. The CDR3 DNA follows: TGTGCCAGCAGTTTATCGTTCAGAGCTTCAGATACGCAGTATTTT.

This rearrangement joins TRBV7-9 to TRBJ2-1, with D perhaps matching TRBD2 (5 bases). The CDR3 runs to 15 residues. CDR1 is SEHNR, CDR2 FQNEAQ, per germline (reference sequence). V was pared by 5 bases and J by 6 bases, with 17 bases between. The CDR3 DNA sequence: TGTGCCAGCAGCAGCCTCGGGGAACCCGTCAATGAGCAGTTCTTC. Translating gives CASSSLGEPVNEQFF. Filled out from reference TRBV7-9 and TRBJ2-1, the complete variable domain reads DTGVSQNPRHKITKRGQNVTFRCDPISEHNRLYWYRQTLGQGPEFLTYFQNEAQLEKSRLLSDRFSAERPKGSFSTLEIQRTEQGDSAMYLCASSSLGEPVNEQFFGPGTRLTVL.

The gene calls are TRBV12-3 or TRBV12-4 and TRBJ2-1; TRBD2 aligns across 10 bases. This CDR3 contains 15 residues. The junction had 4 bases not matched to a gene; V was cut back by 6 bases and J by 2 bases. The CDR3 DNA sequence: TGTGCCAGCAGCGCTACTAGCGGGGCCTACAATGAGCAGTTCTTC. Protein product: CASSATSGAYNEQFF.

The chain couples TRBV7-9 to TRBJ2-7, with 9 bases identical to TRBD1. This CDR3 is 13 amino acids long. Germline V lookup: CDR1 SEHNR, CDR2 FQNEAQ (reference sequence). V trimming: 5 bases; J trimming: 2 bases; junction bases outside the gene matches: 1. For the CDR3, the DNA is TGTGCCAGCAGCCGGACAGGGGCCTACGAGCAGTACTTC. Its translation: CASSRTGAYEQYF. The whole variable domain, filled in from reference TRBV7-9 and TRBJ2-7, reads DTGVSQNPRHKITKRGQNVTFRCDPISEHNRLYWYRQTLGQGPEFLTYFQNEAQLEKSRLLSDRFSAERPKGSFSTLEIQRTEQGDSAMYLCASSRTGAYEQYFGPGTRLTVT.

The chain recombines TRBV2 with TRBJ2-7, with TRBD2 matching over 7 bases. Germline values: CDR1 SNHLY, CDR2 FYNNEI. CDR3 size: 17 residues. Losses at the gene ends were 1 base for V and 2 bases for J; bases not matched to a gene: 11. The CDR3 is CASSEVRSGLQAYEQYF. The CDR3 DNA reads TGTGCCAGCAGTGAAGTGCGTAGCGGGCTGCAAGCCTACGAGCAGTACTTC.